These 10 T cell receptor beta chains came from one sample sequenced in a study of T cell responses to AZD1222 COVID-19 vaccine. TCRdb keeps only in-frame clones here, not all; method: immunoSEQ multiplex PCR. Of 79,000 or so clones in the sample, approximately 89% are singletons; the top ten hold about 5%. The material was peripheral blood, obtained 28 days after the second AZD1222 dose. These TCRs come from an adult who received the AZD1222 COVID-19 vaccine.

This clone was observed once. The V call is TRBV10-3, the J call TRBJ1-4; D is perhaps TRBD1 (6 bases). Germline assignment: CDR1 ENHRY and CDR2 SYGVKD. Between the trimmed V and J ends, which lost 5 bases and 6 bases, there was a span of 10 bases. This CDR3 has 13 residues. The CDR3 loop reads CAISSRQDEKLFF. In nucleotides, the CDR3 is TGTGCCATCAGTTCGCGACAGGATGAAAAACTGTTTTTT.

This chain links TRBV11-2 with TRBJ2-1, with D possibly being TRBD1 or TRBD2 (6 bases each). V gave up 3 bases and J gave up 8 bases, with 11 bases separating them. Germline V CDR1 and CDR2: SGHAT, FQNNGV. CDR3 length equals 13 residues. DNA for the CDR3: TGTGCCAGCAGCTTGCAGGGGAGGTATGAGCAGTTCTTC. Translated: CASSLQGRYEQFF.

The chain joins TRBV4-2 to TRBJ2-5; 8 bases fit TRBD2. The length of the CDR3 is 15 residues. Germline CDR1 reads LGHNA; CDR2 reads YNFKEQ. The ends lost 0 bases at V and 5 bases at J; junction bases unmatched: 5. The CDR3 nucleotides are TGTGCCAGCAGCCAAGAACGGGGGGGACGGGAGACCCAGTACTTC. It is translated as CASSQERGGRETQYF.

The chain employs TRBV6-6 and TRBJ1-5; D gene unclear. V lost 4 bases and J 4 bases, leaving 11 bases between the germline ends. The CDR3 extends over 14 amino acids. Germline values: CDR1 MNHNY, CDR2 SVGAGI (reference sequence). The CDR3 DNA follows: TGTGCCAGCAGTTTCCTGGGCGGGAATCAGCCCCAGCATTTT. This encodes CASSFLGGNQPQHF.

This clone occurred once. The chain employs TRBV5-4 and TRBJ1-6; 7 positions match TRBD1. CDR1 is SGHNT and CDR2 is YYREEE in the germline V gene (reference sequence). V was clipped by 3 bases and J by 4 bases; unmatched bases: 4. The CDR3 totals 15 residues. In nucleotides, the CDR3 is TGTGCCAGCAGCTCCCGACAGGGTTATAATTCACCCCTCCACTTT. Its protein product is CASSSRQGYNSPLHF.

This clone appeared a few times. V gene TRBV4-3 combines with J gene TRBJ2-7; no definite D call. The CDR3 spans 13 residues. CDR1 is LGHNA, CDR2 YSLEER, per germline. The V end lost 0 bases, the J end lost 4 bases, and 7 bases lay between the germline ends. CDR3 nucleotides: TGCGCCAGCAGCCAAGACTGGGCTTACGAGCAGTACTTC. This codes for CASSQDWAYEQYF.

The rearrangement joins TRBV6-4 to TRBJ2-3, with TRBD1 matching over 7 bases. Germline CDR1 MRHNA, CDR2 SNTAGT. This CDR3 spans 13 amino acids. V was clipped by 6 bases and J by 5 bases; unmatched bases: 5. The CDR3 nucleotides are TGTGCCAGCAGCCTCACAGGGGAAGATACGCAGTATTTT. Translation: CASSLTGEDTQYF.

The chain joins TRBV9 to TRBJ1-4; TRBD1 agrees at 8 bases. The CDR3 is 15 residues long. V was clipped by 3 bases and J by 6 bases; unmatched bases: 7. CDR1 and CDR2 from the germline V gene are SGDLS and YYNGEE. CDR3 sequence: CASSARGQDYEKLFF. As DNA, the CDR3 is TGTGCCAGCAGCGCTAGGGGACAGGATTATGAAAAACTGTTTTTT.

The CDR3 coding sequence is TGTGCCAGCAGCAGAGGGGTAGAGGACTATGGCTACACCTTC. It specifies CASSRGVEDYGYTF. The chain recombines TRBV5-6 with TRBJ1-2; weak D call: TRBD1 (5 bases). Trimming cost V 4 bases and J 3 bases, with 13 bases left between them. The CDR3 has 14 amino acids. Germline CDR1 SGHDT, CDR2 YYEEEE.

The CDR3 DNA follows: TGTGCCAGCAGCTTGGCGAGGTTGGGGGCTGGGGAAAAACTGTTTTTT. Protein product: CASSLARLGAGEKLFF. This chain links TRBV5-4 with TRBJ1-4; perhaps TRBD1 as D (6 bases). CDR1 and CDR2 from the germline V gene are SGHNT and YYREEE (reference sequence). Trimming shortened V by 0 bases and J by 8 bases, and 17 bases separated the two germline ends. The CDR3 is 16 amino acids.